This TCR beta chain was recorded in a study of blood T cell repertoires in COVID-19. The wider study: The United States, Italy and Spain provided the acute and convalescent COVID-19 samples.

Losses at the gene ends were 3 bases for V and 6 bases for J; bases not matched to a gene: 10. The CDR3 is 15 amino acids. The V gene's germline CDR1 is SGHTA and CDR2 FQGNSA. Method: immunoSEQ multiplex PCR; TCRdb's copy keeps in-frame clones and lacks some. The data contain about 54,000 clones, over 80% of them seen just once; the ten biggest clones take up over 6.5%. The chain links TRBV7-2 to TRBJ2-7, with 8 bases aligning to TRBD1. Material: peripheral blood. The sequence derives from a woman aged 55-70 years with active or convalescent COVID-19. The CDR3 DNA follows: TGTGCCAGCAGCTTGTCTCAGGGGGCGCGCGGCGAGCAGTACTTC. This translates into CASSLSQGARGEQYF.